Listed below are T cell receptor beta chains from one sample, sequenced in a study of technical replicates of blood from a handful of donors. The protocol was immunoSEQ multiplex PCR, while the TCRdb copy is restricted to in-frame clones and leaves out a portion. The sample lists around 73,000 clones; approximately 91% were seen once. The sample consisted of PBMCs. The receptors were gathered from a human donor in good health. Some clones in this sample may be carry-over from other donors' samples. CDR3s leave out the opening cysteine and the closing phenylalanine or tryptophan. Fields, in order: J gene, V gene, CDR3 protein.

j_call: TRBJ2-2
v_call: TRBV4-3
cdr3_aa: ASSQGAGRTGELF

j_call: TRBJ1-5
v_call: TRBV7-2
cdr3_aa: ASSLGQASNQPQH

j_call: TRBJ2-2
v_call: TRBV19
cdr3_aa: ASLSGAGVVTGELF

j_call: TRBJ2-5
v_call: TRBV5-1
cdr3_aa: ASSLVGARETQY

j_call: TRBJ2-2
v_call: TRBV5-1
cdr3_aa: ASSKTGGALSGGGELF

j_call: TRBJ2-7
v_call: TRBV18
cdr3_aa: ASSDQEGQGVEQY

j_call: TRBJ2-3
v_call: TRBV5-4
cdr3_aa: ASSAGTRGTDTQY

j_call: TRBJ2-1
v_call: TRBV29-1
cdr3_aa: SVERRQNEQF

j_call: TRBJ2-7
v_call: TRBV19
cdr3_aa: ASSTGQYGTYEQY

j_call: TRBJ2-2
v_call: TRBV6-5
cdr3_aa: ASRLSGSNTGELF